Described below is a single T cell receptor (beta chain) sequence and its context. These data belong to a study of blood T cell repertoires in COVID-19. At the level of the study: Samples taken during acute and convalescent COVID-19 were collected in the United States, Italy and Spain.

Clones were read by immunoSEQ multiplex PCR, and TCRdb kept only the in-frame ones, dropping some. The sample records roughly 53,000 clones, about nine tenths being singletons. With 3 bases removed from V and 5 bases from J, the gap between germline ends came to 8 bases. Germline assignment: CDR1 GTSNPN and CDR2 SVGIG (reference sequence). This CDR3 has 12 amino acids. The J gene is TRBJ2-4, the V gene TRBV30; D gene uncertain. What was sequenced was peripheral blood. The sequence was obtained from an elderly man with acute or convalescent COVID-19. CDR3 bases: TGTGCCTGGAGCCCACGAGAAAACATTCAGTACTTC. It yields the protein CAWSPRENIQYF.